One and the same sample provided the 29 T cell receptor beta chains below, sequenced in a study of cytomegalovirus exposure and HLA in healthy donors. The PCR made use of 60 Vbeta and 13 Jbeta primers. TCRdb's table, derived via immunoSEQ multiplex PCR, lists solely in-frame clones and lacks some. Of under 65,000 clones in the sample, 80% were seen once. Sample: PBMCs. The receptors derive from a young man in good health and CMV-seropositive.

The rearrangement links TRBV5-1 to TRBJ2-4; TRBD2 aligns across 7 bases. With 4 bases clipped from V and 8 bases from J, the junction kept 6 bases outside the gene matches. CDR3 length: 13 amino acids. The germline V gene encodes CDR1 SGHRS and CDR2 YFSETQ. The CDR3 DNA reads TGCGCCAGCAGCCTCAGCGGGGCGGACATTCAGTACTTC. The encoded protein is CASSLSGADIQYF. The full variable domain, its missing parts supplied by reference TRBV5-1 and TRBJ2-4, is KAGVTQTPRYLIKTRGQQVTLSCSPISGHRSVSWYQQTPGQGLQFLFEYFSETQRNKGNFPGRFSGRQFSNSRSEMNVSTLELGDSALYLCASSLSGADIQYFGAGTRLSVL.

The chain couples TRBV5-6 to TRBJ1-5, with a weak D call TRBD1 (6 bases). CDR1 SGHDT and CDR2 YYEEEE come from the germline V gene. Trimming cost V 0 bases and J 7 bases, with 14 bases left between them. The CDR3 has 15 amino acids. This CDR3 reads CASSLGQGTNQPQHF. CDR3 coding DNA: TGTGCCAGCAGCTTGGGGCAGGGGACTAACCAGCCCCAGCATTTT.

The chain combines TRBV27 with TRBJ1-2; D is perhaps TRBD1 (5 bases). The CDR3 extends over 14 amino acids. Trimming removed 3 bases from V and 4 bases from J, with 12 bases in between. CDR1 MNHEY and CDR2 SMNVEV come from the germline V gene (reference sequence). CDR3 protein: CASSLGGFPYGYTF. For the CDR3, the DNA is TGTGCCAGCAGTTTGGGGGGTTTTCCCTATGGCTACACCTTC.

The chain joins TRBV7-6 to TRBJ2-1; a weak D match, TRBD1 (5 bases). Germline V gene sequence: CDR1 SGHVS, CDR2 FNYEAQ. Trimming cost V 1 base and J 8 bases, with 6 bases left between them. This CDR3 has 12 amino acids. This CDR3 reads CASSLGGDEQFF. Written as DNA, the CDR3 is TGTGCCAGCAGCTTAGGGGGCGATGAGCAGTTCTTC.

This clone was seen a few times. The chain recombines TRBV5-1 with TRBJ2-1, with TRBD2 matching over 7 bases. The germline gives CDR1 SGHRS, CDR2 YFSETQ. The trim removed 0 bases at V and 0 bases at J, leaving 0 bases unmatched. The CDR3 is 15 amino acids. The CDR3, as DNA: TGCGCCAGCAGCTTGGGCGGGAGCTCCTACAATGAGCAGTTCTTC. Encoded protein: CASSLGGSSYNEQFF. Together with reference TRBV5-1 and TRBJ2-1, the CDR3 gives the full variable domain: KAGVTQTPRYLIKTRGQQVTLSCSPISGHRSVSWYQQTPGQGLQFLFEYFSETQRNKGNFPGRFSGRQFSNSRSEMNVSTLELGDSALYLCASSLGGSSYNEQFFGPGTRLTVL.

This clone was detected only a few times. The chain is built from TRBV6-1 and TRBJ1-4; 12 bases map to TRBD1. V lost 6 bases and J lost 7; bases outside the gene matches: 3. CDR1 is MNHNS and CDR2 is SASEGT in the germline V gene. CDR3 length: 14 amino acids. For the CDR3, the DNA is TGTGCCAGCAGGCCGGGACAGGGGGCTGAAAAACTGTTTTTT. It yields the protein CASRPGQGAEKLFF.

This chain uses TRBV7-6 with TRBJ1-1, with D maybe TRBD1 (5 bases). CDR1 and CDR2 (germline): SGHVS, FNYEAQ. CDR3 size: 16 residues. The V end lost 2 bases, the J end lost 4 bases, and 17 bases lay between the germline ends. CDR3 sequence: CASSLSSGGRATEAFF. CDR3 in DNA: TGTGCCAGCAGCTTATCCTCGGGGGGACGAGCCACTGAAGCTTTCTTT.

This clone was found a few times. The chain is built from TRBV5-6 and TRBJ2-7; 7 nucleotides match TRBD1. The CDR3 length is 15 residues. CDR1 is SGHDT and CDR2 is YYEEEE in the germline V gene. The J segment lost 0 bases and the V segment lost 1 base, leaving 4 bases of the junction unmatched. CDR3 nucleotide sequence: TGTGCCAGCAGCTTGTGGGGACAGCACTCCTACGAGCAGTACTTC. Protein sequence: CASSLWGQHSYEQYF.

The V call is TRBV9, the J call TRBJ1-1, with 10 bases matching TRBD1. Trimming removed 4 bases from V and 1 base from J; junction bases left unmatched: 4. Germline V lookup: CDR1 SGDLS, CDR2 YYNGEE. This CDR3 has 15 residues. CDR3 sequence: CASSLRDRGNTEAFF. DNA for the CDR3: TGTGCCAGCAGCCTCAGGGACAGGGGGAACACTGAAGCTTTCTTT.

The chain uses TRBV11-3 and TRBJ1-1; 7 bases map to TRBD1. J was trimmed by 4 bases and V by 0 bases; bases with no gene match: 5. Germline V gene sequence: CDR1 SGHNT, CDR2 YENEEA. The CDR3 extends over 15 amino acids. The CDR3 region is CASSLDSGQTTEAFF. CDR3 DNA: TGTGCCAGCAGCTTAGATTCGGGACAGACCACTGAAGCTTTCTTT.

The chain couples TRBV28 to TRBJ1-2; D is unresolved. CDR3 length: 12 amino acids. Germline CDR1 is MDHEN and CDR2 is SYDVKM. Trimming took off 6 bases at V and 0 bases at J, with 5 bases between the two ends. The CDR3 nucleotides read TGTGCCAGCAGACAGCCTAACTATGGCTACACCTTC. Its translation: CASRQPNYGYTF.

This clone was seen a single time. The chain has TRBV9 and TRBJ2-7; TRBD1 matches at 11 bases. CDR1 SGDLS and CDR2 YYNGEE come from the germline V gene. Losses at the gene ends were 0 bases for V and 3 bases for J; bases not matched to a gene: 2. The CDR3 spans 15 residues. CDR3: CASSVAGTGGYEQYF. CDR3 coding DNA: TGTGCCAGCAGCGTAGCCGGGACAGGGGGCTACGAGCAGTACTTC.

In this sample, this clone turned up once. The chain combines TRBV10-3 with TRBJ2-3; tentative D call: TRBD2 (7 bases). V lost 11 bases and J 6 bases, leaving 27 bases between the germline ends. CDR3 length: 16 residues. Germline values: CDR1 ENHRY, CDR2 SYGVKD. CDR3 in amino acids: CASAGALAESWDTQYF. The CDR3 coding sequence is TGTGCCTCCGCGGGGGCCCTAGCGGAGTCTTGGGATACGCAGTATTTT.

The chain uses TRBV9 and TRBJ2-7, with 8 bases that match TRBD2. Per the germline V gene, CDR1 is SGDLS and CDR2 is YYNGEE. Trimming cost V 0 bases and J 5 bases; bases outside gene matches: 4. The CDR3 is made up of 14 amino acids. Here the CDR3 reads CASSVGSGVDEQYF. The DNA for the CDR3 is TGTGCCAGCAGCGTAGGTAGCGGGGTCGACGAGCAGTACTTC.

This clone is termed medium-sized. V is TRBV4-2 and J is TRBJ2-3; TRBD2 is a possible D gene (6 bases). CDR1 and CDR2 from the germline V gene are LGHNA and YNFKEQ. The V end was cut by 0 bases, the J end by 9 bases, with 19 bases between. This CDR3 comprises 16 residues. CDR3 in DNA: TGTGCCAGCAGCCAAGATCGTGCTAGCGCTAGCGTAACGCAGTATTTT. This translates into CASSQDRASASVTQYF.

The V gene is TRBV6-1, the J gene TRBJ1-5; D is undetermined. The germline V gene has CDR1 MNHNS and CDR2 SASEGT. V was cut by 6 bases and J by 1 base, with 10 bases left in between. CDR3 length: 14 residues. The CDR3 loop reads CASRSVWSNQPQHF. The CDR3 DNA follows: TGTGCCAGCAGGTCGGTATGGAGCAATCAGCCCCAGCATTTT.

The rearrangement links TRBV21-1 to TRBJ1-2; the D segment call TRBD1 is taken from the table without a DNA check. TRBV21-1 is labeled a pseudogene. The CDR3 runs to 13 residues. DNA for the CDR3: TGTGCCAGCCGACAGGGCAGTCCGTATGGCTACACCTTC. This gives the protein CASRQGSPYGYTF.

The chain combines TRBV27 with TRBJ1-1, with D perhaps TRBD1 (6 bases). Germline values: CDR1 MNHEY, CDR2 SMNVEV (reference sequence). This CDR3 has 15 amino acids. The germline V and J ends were trimmed by 2 bases and 0 bases, with 10 bases remaining between them. CDR3 in DNA: TGTGCCAGCAGTTTAGCCTCAGGGGTGAACACTGAAGCTTTCTTT. Translating it yields CASSLASGVNTEAFF.

The chain has TRBV6-4 and TRBJ2-3; D might be TRBD2 (6 bases). The ends were cut back, 3 bases at V and 0 bases at J, with 16 bases in the middle. The CDR3 has 17 amino acids. CDR1 and CDR2 (germline): MRHNA, SNTAGT. The chain's CDR3 is CASSEAFGRGSTDTQYF. CDR3 DNA sequence: TGTGCCAGCAGTGAAGCGTTCGGACGGGGGAGCACAGATACGCAGTATTTT.

The sample holds a few counts of this clone. Mismatch with germline at one junction end may stem from a read error. The chain employs TRBV27 and TRBJ2-7; tentatively, D is TRBD1 (6 bases). Germline CDR1 is MNHEY and CDR2 is SMNVEV (reference sequence). The length of the CDR3 is 13 residues. The CDR3 sequence: CASSTGTPWGSHF. Written as DNA, the CDR3 is TGTGCCAGCAGTACCGGGACACCCTGGGGATCGCACTTC.

This clone was detected once. This rearrangement joins TRBV27 to TRBJ2-7; 10 bases are shared with TRBD2. The CDR3 extends over 15 amino acids. Germline loops: CDR1 MNHEY, CDR2 SMNVEV (reference sequence). V shed 2 bases and J 2 bases; nucleotides not matched to a gene: 3. CDR3 amino acids: CASSLGTSGTYEQYF. CDR3 bases: TGTGCCAGCAGTTTAGGAACTAGCGGGACCTACGAGCAGTACTTC.

The chain uses TRBV11-2 and TRBJ1-1; D perhaps matches TRBD1 (5 bases). V was cut by 1 base and J by 0 bases, with 12 bases left in between. CDR1 is SGHAT, CDR2 FQNNGV, per germline. The CDR3 runs to 16 residues. Written as DNA, the CDR3 is TGTGCCAGCAGCTTAGCCCCGGGGGGTATGAACACTGAAGCTTTCTTT. Encoded protein: CASSLAPGGMNTEAFF.

The genes are TRBV5-1 and TRBJ1-4; 10 nucleotides agree with TRBD1. The CDR3 covers 15 residues. Looked up from germline, CDR1 is SGHRS and CDR2 is YFSETQ. V lost 4 bases and J lost 4; bases outside the gene matches: 4. This CDR3 is CASSLGQGFNEKLFF. The CDR3 region has the DNA TGCGCCAGCAGCCTGGGACAGGGGTTTAATGAAAAACTGTTTTTT.

This sequence joins TRBV30 and TRBJ2-3; 10 bases fit TRBD2. This CDR3 has 16 residues. V was pared by 2 bases and J by 0 bases, with 5 bases of the junction left unmatched. The germline V gene has CDR1 GTSNPN and CDR2 SVGIG (reference sequence). The CDR3, as DNA: TGTGCCTGGAGTTTACTAGCGGGACCCAGCACAGATACGCAGTATTTT. This codes for CAWSLLAGPSTDTQYF.

The chain combines TRBV5-1 with TRBJ1-1, with 7 bases lining up with TRBD1. Germline CDR1 and CDR2: SGHRS and YFSETQ. The CDR3 extends over 14 amino acids. The V segment lost 2 bases and the J segment 1 base; nucleotides outside the gene matches: 2. The CDR3 here is CASSFGQANTEAFF. CDR3 DNA: TGCGCCAGCAGCTTCGGACAGGCGAACACTGAAGCTTTCTTT. Full variable domain (remainder filled in from reference TRBV5-1 and TRBJ1-1): KAGVTQTPRYLIKTRGQQVTLSCSPISGHRSVSWYQQTPGQGLQFLFEYFSETQRNKGNFPGRFSGRQFSNSRSEMNVSTLELGDSALYLCASSFGQANTEAFFGQGTRLTVV.

CDR3 DNA sequence: TGTGCCAGCAGCTTAGCCGTGAGAGAACAAGCTTTCTTT. Amino acid sequence: CASSLAVREQAFF. The chain has TRBV7-2 and TRBJ1-1; D gene ambiguous. The V end was cut by 0 bases, the J end by 9 bases, with 11 bases between. The CDR3 sequence is 13 residues long. Germline CDR1 reads SGHTA; CDR2 reads FQGNSA.

The count of this clone is one. The chain couples TRBV5-1 to TRBJ1-1; a weak D match, TRBD1 (6 bases). The CDR3 length is 16 residues. Trimming took off 4 bases at V and 5 bases at J, with 21 bases between the two ends. Germline V gene data show CDR1 as SGHRS and CDR2 as YFSETQ. The CDR3 loop is CASSTPPPGAETEAFF. CDR3 bases: TGCGCCAGCAGCACCCCTCCCCCAGGGGCTGAAACTGAAGCTTTCTTT.

This chain uses TRBV5-1 with TRBJ1-2; 8 nucleotides line up with TRBD1. CDR1 and CDR2 (germline): SGHRS, YFSETQ. The V segment lost 4 bases and the J segment 8 bases; nucleotides outside the gene matches: 7. The CDR3 runs to 13 residues. CDR3: CASSPGQGEGYTF. CDR3 in DNA: TGCGCCAGCAGCCCCGGACAGGGTGAAGGCTACACCTTC.

V usage is TRBV9 and J usage is TRBJ2-7, with TRBD1 matching 8 bases. V lost 3 bases and J lost 7; bases outside the gene matches: 6. The CDR3 covers 13 residues. Germline lookup yields CDR1 SGDLS and CDR2 YYNGEE. The chain's CDR3 is CASSGTGGREQYF. Written as DNA, the CDR3 is TGTGCCAGCAGCGGAACAGGGGGTCGGGAGCAGTACTTC.